These T cell receptor beta chains were read from a single sample in a study of CD8+CD57+ T cells in acquired aplastic anemia. TCRdb reprocessed the reads via MiXCR and lists one record per CDR3 protein. The repertoire holds about 200,000 distinct CDR3 sequences, with about 62% as singletons. The sample comprised sorted CD4+, CD8+, or CD8+CD57+ T cells (not recorded which) from PBMCs. The receptors originated from a human donor with aplastic anemia. The CDR3 runs from the conserved cysteine through the conserved F or W. D genes are given only for firm matches. Some rows mark clone size as missing; the rest say once, few, many or name a class of expanded clone.

size,J,V,D,length,CDR3,DNA
-,TRBJ2-3,TRBV20-1,-,14,CSAKASVGTDTQYF,TGCAGTGCCAAGGCTAGCGTGGGCACAGATACGCAGTATTTT
few,TRBJ1-2,TRBV15,TRBD1,16,CATSRTKEAGGKGYTF,TGTGCCACCAGCAGAACAAAGGAAGCAGGGGGAAAAGGCTACACCTTC
-,TRBJ2-7,TRBV20-1,-,16,CSATYRLGLASNEQYF,TGCAGTGCTACTTATCGTTTAGGGCTAGCGAGCAACGAGCAGTACTTC
few,TRBJ1-1,TRBV10-3,-,13,CAITQTENTEAFF,TGTGCCATCACCCAAACAGAGAACACTGAAGCTTTCTTT
-,TRBJ1-5,TRBV7-7,-,15,CASSLRGEGNQPQHF,TGTGCTAGCAGCTTACGGGGGGAGGGCAATCAGCCCCAGCACTTT
many,TRBJ2-3,TRBV19,TRBD1,13,CASSLDRANTQYF,TGTGCCAGTAGTCTCGACAGGGCGAATACGCAGTATTTT
-,TRBJ2-5,TRBV7-2,TRBD2,18,CASSLVRLAGTGIETQYF,TGTGCCAGCAGCTTAGTTCGACTAGCGGGGACGGGGATCGAGACCCAGTACTTC
-,TRBJ1-6,TRBV7-6,-,16,CASSLASWGDNSPLHF,TGTGCCAGCAGCTTAGCGTCATGGGGGGATAATTCACCCCTCCACTTT
-,TRBJ2-7,TRBV7-9,-,14,CASSLSPEGSEQYF,TGTGCCAGCAGCTTAAGTCCTGAGGGCAGTGAGCAGTACTTC
-,TRBJ2-1,TRBV15,TRBD2,15,CATSSGLAAYNEQFF,TGTGCCACCAGCAGCGGACTAGCAGCCTACAATGAGCAGTTCTTC
-,TRBJ2-7,TRBV15,-,14,CATSRNREFYEQYF,TGTGCCACCAGCAGGAATAGGGAGTTCTACGAGCAGTACTTC
-,TRBJ1-6,TRBV5-1,-,14,CASSGTGSDSPLHF,TGCGCCAGCAGCGGCACAGGGTCGGATTCACCCCTCCACTTT
-,TRBJ2-3,TRBV6-1,TRBD2,15,CASSELLAGLNTQYF,TGTGCCAGCAGTGAATTACTAGCGGGACTTAATACGCAGTATTTT
-,TRBJ1-1,TRBV10-3,-,17,CAISKGGAEERNTEAFF,TGTGCCATCAGTAAAGGGGGGGCGGAGGAGCGGAACACTGAAGCTTTCTTT
few,TRBJ2-7,TRBV7-3,TRBD1,14,CASSLGTDPYEQYF,TGTGCCAGCAGCTTGGGGACAGATCCCTACGAGCAGTACTTC
-,TRBJ1-5,TRBV7-2,TRBD1,14,CASSLSGGYQPQHF,TGTGCCAGCAGCTTATCAGGGGGCTATCAGCCCCAGCATTTT
-,TRBJ1-2,TRBV5-8,-,14,CASSATGSNYGYTF,TGTGCCAGCAGCGCAACCGGGTCCAACTATGGCTACACCTTC
many,TRBJ1-4,TRBV11-1,-,16,CASSLAGGVVGEKLFF,TGTGCCAGCAGCCTAGCTGGGGGGGTTGTCGGTGAAAAACTGTTTTTT
-,TRBJ2-1,TRBV7-9,TRBD2,16,CASSFEELAGYNEQFF,TGTGCCAGCAGCTTTGAAGAACTAGCGGGGTACAATGAGCAGTTCTTC
-,TRBJ1-5,TRBV7-2,-,15,CASSLEWGRVKPQHF,TGTGCCAGCAGCTTGGAGTGGGGGAGGGTGAAGCCCCAGCATTTT
few,TRBJ2-7,TRBV29-1,-,13,CSVGDTRVGEQYF,TGCAGCGTTGGGGACACCCGGGTTGGCGAGCAGTACTTC
-,TRBJ2-7,TRBV15,TRBD2,14,CATSSFGGSGEQYF,TGTGCCACCAGCAGCTTCGGGGGGTCGGGAGAGCAGTACTTC
-,TRBJ1-1,TRBV9,-,15,CASSVVGSVNTEAFF,TGTGCCAGCAGCGTAGTGGGCAGCGTGAACACTGAAGCTTTCTTT
-,TRBJ2-7,TRBV4-1,-,16,CASSQDPTGLNYEQYF,TGCGCCAGCAGCCAAGATCCAACAGGGCTTAACTACGAGCAGTACTTC
-,TRBJ1-6,TRBV6-1,TRBD1,17,CASSDGRDRGELAPLHF,TGTGCCAGCAGTGACGGCCGGGACAGGGGGGAGCTTGCACCCCTCCACTTT
-,TRBJ1-2,TRBV15,-,16,CATSIGFGGEGYGYTF,TGTGCCACCAGCATAGGATTTGGGGGCGAAGGCTATGGCTACACCTTC
-,TRBJ1-6,TRBV7-6,TRBD1,15,CASSPETGGNLPLHF,TGTGCCAGCAGCCCTGAGACAGGGGGAAATTTACCCCTCCACTTT
once,TRBJ1-1,TRBV29-1,-,14,CSVDPRGANTEAFF,TGCAGCGTTGACCCGAGGGGGGCGAACACTGAAGCTTTCTTT
-,TRBJ2-7,TRBV19,-,12,CASSAQFGEQYF,TGTGCCAGTAGTGCCCAGTTTGGCGAGCAGTACTTC
-,TRBJ1-1,TRBV25-1,-,14,CASTSDRRNTEAFF,TGTGCCAGCACCTCCGACAGACGGAACACTGAAGCTTTCTTT
-,TRBJ2-5,TRBV7-3,TRBD2,15,CASSTTLAGKETQYF,TGTGCCAGCAGCACCACACTAGCGGGGAAAGAGACCCAGTACTTC
-,TRBJ1-5,TRBV6-5,-,16,CASSYSGAASNQPQHF,TGTGCCAGCAGTTACTCGGGGGCAGCGAGCAATCAGCCCCAGCATTTT
-,TRBJ1-2,TRBV10-3,TRBD1,14,CAISPGQDFYGYTF,TGTGCCATCAGCCCGGGACAGGACTTCTATGGCTACACCTTC
-,TRBJ1-5,TRBV20-1,TRBD1,14,CSARVGRGDQPQHF,TGCAGTGCTAGAGTTGGCAGGGGGGATCAGCCCCAGCATTTT
few,TRBJ2-2,TRBV10-3,TRBD2,20,CAISESKGAGGLMNTGELFF,TGTGCCATCAGTGAGTCGAAAGGGGCGGGGGGCCTGATGAACACCGGGGAGCTGTTTTTT
-,TRBJ1-1,TRBV29-1,-,13,CSVEDRGIGEAFF,TGCAGCGTTGAAGATCGGGGCATTGGTGAAGCTTTCTTT
-,TRBJ2-1,TRBV25-1,TRBD2,15,CASSGSGRSYNEQFF,TGTGCCAGCTCAGGGAGCGGGAGGTCCTACAATGAGCAGTTCTTC
-,TRBJ1-2,TRBV5-5,-,15,CASSLDAGGRDGYTF,TGTGCAAGCAGCTTAGATGCGGGGGGCCGGGATGGCTACACCTTC
many,TRBJ2-6,TRBV19,-,15,CASSIGNSGANVLTF,TGTGCCAGTAGTATAGGGAACTCTGGGGCCAACGTCCTGACTTTC
-,TRBJ1-2,TRBV24-1,-,16,CATSDYRRGGEDGYTF,TGTGCCACCAGTGATTACCGTCGCGGGGGCGAGGATGGCTACACCTTC